The clone carrying this TCR beta chain has just one count. What it binds is unknown. Germline V gene lookup returns CDR1 SGHAT and CDR2 FQNNGV. Trimming took off 2 bases at V and 0 bases at J, with 10 bases between the two ends. The CDR3 length is 15 residues. Assay used: immunoSEQ multiplex PCR; TCRdb lists only in-frame clones, some missing. The sample records 100,000 to 150,000 clones, roughly 90% being singletons. The sample originates from a study of T cell responses to AZD1222 COVID-19 vaccine. Study results and limitations: Of the AZD1222 recipients, only 5 to 7 were seropositive at baseline. Epitopes outside B.1.351 and B.1.1.7 mutated regions reportedly drew nearly half of spike TCRs. Donors were chiefly white British, with a greater number of females, and clonal diversity was perhaps underestimated.

The rearrangement links TRBV11-2 to TRBJ1-2; D perhaps matches TRBD1 (5 bases). This clonotype was obtained from an adult who received the AZD1222 COVID-19 vaccine. The sequencing here drew on peripheral blood, taken 28 days after the second AZD1222 dose. Written as DNA, the CDR3 is TGTGCCAGCAGCTTACAGACGGGGGCTAACTATGGCTACACCTTC. It codes for CASSLQTGANYGYTF.